This T cell receptor beta chain was found in a study of blood T cell repertoires in COVID-19. Original handling: The authors estimated nucleated cell counts from reference gene primer amplification. TCRdb's copy holds only in-frame clones and misses some; the assay was immunoSEQ multiplex PCR. The V and J calls and the clone size are those of that table, but D and trimming were determined from the DNA. The data hold about 50,000 clones, with more than 90% observed a single time. V lost 2 bases and J 3 bases, leaving 12 bases between the germline ends. The germline gives CDR1 SGHKS, CDR2 YYEKEE (reference sequence). The CDR3 covers 14 residues.

This receptor was obtained from a man aged 45-65 years with active COVID-19. The chain combines TRBV5-5 with TRBJ2-7; D may be TRBD1 (5 bases). What was sequenced was peripheral blood. Here the CDR3 DNA reads TGTGCCAGCAGCTTATCGTCAAGGGGCTACGAGCAGTACTTC. Protein sequence: CASSLSSRGYEQYF.